The rows below give T cell receptor beta chains drawn from one sample of a study of blood T cell repertoires in COVID-19. Produced via immunoSEQ multiplex PCR; TCRdb's table is partial and in-frame only. The sample yields around 700,000 clones, 80% to 90% seen once. The sequenced sample consisted of peripheral blood. These receptors all come from a young woman with acute or convalescent COVID-19. The CDR3 runs from the conserved cysteine through the conserved F or W. A D gene is named only where the DNA matches it firmly. Clone size is given for some rows only: seen once, a few or many times, or a class if the clone is expanded.

CDR3 | DNA | J | size | D | V
CASTPRTANYGYTF | TGTGCCAGTACCCCTCGGACAGCTAACTATGGCTACACCTTC | TRBJ1-2 | NA | NA | TRBV19
CSASGPGDTQYF | TGCAGTGCTAGTGGTCCCGGAGATACGCAGTATTTT | TRBJ2-3 | NA | NA | TRBV20-1
CATSERQGGSNQPQHF | TGTGCCACCAGTGAGCGACAGGGTGGGAGCAATCAGCCCCAGCATTTT | TRBJ1-5 | NA | TRBD1 | TRBV24-1
CASRQGWGTMNTEAFF | TGTGCCAGCAGACAGGGCTGGGGCACAATGAACACTGAAGCTTTCTTT | TRBJ1-1 | few | NA | TRBV27
CASSSTGTAFRGNQPQHF | TGTGCCAGTAGTTCCACCGGGACAGCATTTAGGGGCAATCAGCCCCAGCATTTT | TRBJ1-5 | NA | TRBD1 | TRBV19
CACPGQGSQPQHF | TGTGCCTGCCCCGGACAGGGGTCTCAGCCCCAGCATTTT | TRBJ1-5 | NA | TRBD1 | TRBV30
CASRDRGQDYGYTF | TGTGCCAGCAGGGACAGGGGTCAGGACTATGGCTACACCTTC | TRBJ1-2 | few | TRBD1 | TRBV6-5
CASSVSDRSTDTQYF | TGTGCCAGCAGCGTATCGGACAGAAGCACAGATACGCAGTATTTT | TRBJ2-3 | NA | NA | TRBV9
CASSERGQGESLHF | TGTGCCAGCAGTGAAAGGGGACAGGGGGAATCCCTCCACTTT | TRBJ1-6 | once | TRBD1 | TRBV6-1
CASSDDVAGGSETQYF | TGTGCCAGCAGTGACGACGTAGCGGGTGGGTCCGAGACCCAGTACTTC | TRBJ2-5 | NA | TRBD2 | TRBV2
CASSFLQGPNTEAFF | TGTGCCAGCAGTTTCTTACAGGGCCCGAACACTGAAGCTTTCTTT | TRBJ1-1 | NA | NA | TRBV28
CASSLDRSSGNTIYF | TGCGCCAGCAGCTTGGATCGCAGCTCTGGAAACACCATATATTTT | TRBJ1-3 | NA | NA | TRBV5-1
CASSGRTSGLQDEQFF | TGTGCCAGCAGCGGTCGGACTAGCGGACTACAAGATGAGCAGTTCTTC | TRBJ2-1 | NA | TRBD2 | TRBV11-2
CASSLRGSTGELFF | TGTGCCAGCAGCTTGAGGGGGAGCACCGGGGAGCTGTTTTTT | TRBJ2-2 | NA | NA | TRBV5-4
CASSPPYGEPNTEAFF | TGTGCCAGCTCACCACCGTATGGAGAACCGAACACTGAAGCTTTCTTT | TRBJ1-1 | NA | NA | TRBV18
CASREGNYGYTF | TGTGCCAGCAGGGAGGGAAACTATGGCTACACCTTC | TRBJ1-2 | NA | NA | TRBV27
CAIKTVTQETQYF | TGTGCCATTAAGACAGTGACCCAAGAGACCCAGTACTTC | TRBJ2-5 | NA | NA | TRBV2
CASSEGPTTNYGYTF | TGTGCCAGCAGTGAAGGTCCTACTACCAACTATGGCTACACCTTC | TRBJ1-2 | NA | NA | TRBV6-1
CASSVDRESSGANVLTF | TGTGCCAGCAGTGTCGACAGGGAAAGCTCTGGGGCCAACGTCCTGACTTTC | TRBJ2-6 | NA | TRBD1 | TRBV27
CASSPRLEPDTQYF | TGTGCCAGCAGTCCCCGCCTTGAGCCAGATACGCAGTATTTT | TRBJ2-3 | NA | NA | TRBV6-5